Listed below are T cell receptor beta chains from one sample, sequenced in a study of technical replicates of blood from a handful of donors. Profiling relied on immunoSEQ multiplex PCR, and the TCRdb table lists in-frame clones only, not all of them. The table lists roughly 80,000 clones, approximately 93% of them singletons. Sequencing input: T cells isolated from PBMCs. These receptors came from a human donor in good health. Each CDR3 is given with its conserved first and last residue. D genes are given only for firm matches. Clone size is given for some rows only: seen once, a few or many times, or a class if the clone is expanded.

clone_size	d_call	v_call	j_call	cdr3_nt	cdr3_aa
-	-	TRBV30	TRBJ2-2	TGTGCCTGGAGTGCACTTAACACCGGGGAGCTGTTTTTT	CAWSALNTGELFF
-	TRBD2	TRBV15	TRBJ2-3	TGTGCCACCAGCCAGAGCGGGAGAGACAGGGATACGCAGTATTTT	CATSQSGRDRDTQYF
-	-	TRBV7-9	TRBJ2-2	TGTGCCAGCAGATACGGGGACGGGGAGCTGTTTTTT	CASRYGDGELFF
once	-	TRBV27	TRBJ2-7	TGTGCCAGCAGTTTATCCGGACAGGCTCTGGGGGGCCCCTCCTACGAGCAGTACTTC	CASSLSGQALGGPSYEQYF
-	TRBD2	TRBV5-4	TRBJ2-7	TGTGCCAGCAGCCCCATGCCAGCGGGAGTAAACGAGCAGTACTTC	CASSPMPAGVNEQYF
-	-	TRBV19	TRBJ2-2	TGTGCCAGTAGGCCTGGGCTCAACACCGGGGAGCTGTTTTTT	CASRPGLNTGELFF
few	TRBD1	TRBV29-1	TRBJ1-1	TGCAGCGTTACGACAGGGGAAACTGAAGCTTTCTTT	CSVTTGETEAFF
-	-	TRBV19	TRBJ2-2	TGTGCCAGTAGTATAACATCAGTAAACACCGGGGAGCTGTTTTTT	CASSITSVNTGELFF
-	TRBD1	TRBV19	TRBJ1-5	TGTGCCAGTTTAGGGGACAGGGATTTTAGTAATCAGCCCCAGCATTTT	CASLGDRDFSNQPQHF
-	-	TRBV6-5	TRBJ1-1	TGTGCCAGCAGTCGGGAGACTGAAGCTTTCTTT	CASSRETEAFF